The 31 T cell receptor beta chains reported below all come from one sample, sequenced in a study of identical twins. TCRdb itself ran the 5' RACE reads through MiXCR, one entry per CDR3 protein. Of roughly 770,000 distinct CDR3 sequences listed, approximately 18% are singletons. The same sample was also used in a study of T cells expressing NK-cell markers.

The sequencing input was PBMCs. These receptors came from a woman under 30 in good health.

This clonotype was counted only a few times. The gene calls are TRBV7-2 and TRBJ2-5; perhaps D is TRBD1 or TRBD2 (6 bases each). Germline CDR1 reads SGHTA; CDR2 reads FQGNSA. CDR3 length equals 14 residues. Trimming took 5 bases from V and 5 from J, leaving 15 bases between them. The CDR3 protein is CASSLSRGLETQYF. As DNA, the CDR3 is TGTGCCAGCAGCCTGAGTCGGGGGCTTGAGACCCAGTACTTC.

This sequence joins TRBV7-2 and TRBJ2-2; possible D gene TRBD2, 5 bases. The CDR3 runs to 14 residues. Germline CDR1 and CDR2: SGHTA and FQGNSA. V was trimmed by 7 bases and J by 0 bases, leaving 9 bases between them. The CDR3 reads CASKWGANTGELFF. DNA for the CDR3: TGTGCCAGCAAATGGGGAGCGAACACCGGGGAGCTGTTTTTT. Filled out from reference TRBV7-2 and TRBJ2-2, the complete variable domain reads GAGVSQSPSNKVTEKGKDVELRCDPISGHTALYWYRQSLGQGLEFLIYFQGNSAPDKSGLPSDRFSAERTGGSVSTLTIQRTQQEDSAVYLCASKWGANTGELFFGEGSRLTVL.

This clonotype has at least ten counts. The gene calls are TRBV5-1 and TRBJ2-3; the match to TRBD2 covers 9 bases. Per germline, CDR1 SGHRS and CDR2 YFSETQ. With V trimmed by 4 bases and J by 0 bases, 12 bases remained unmatched. The CDR3 contains 18 residues. The CDR3 sequence: CASSLRLAAGLSTDTQYF. The CDR3 bases are TGCGCCAGCAGCCTCCGACTAGCGGCAGGGCTTAGCACAGATACGCAGTATTTT.

This clonotype was seen repeatedly, ten times or more. The genes are TRBV7-9 and TRBJ2-7; 8 nucleotides agree with TRBD1. The CDR3 is 15 amino acids. Trimming removed 5 bases from V and 6 bases from J; junction bases left unmatched: 12. Germline CDR1 SEHNR, CDR2 FQNEAQ (reference sequence). As DNA, the CDR3 is TGTGCCAGCAGCCATAGATCAGGGGGCGGTGTCGAGCAGTACTTC. Residues: CASSHRSGGGVEQYF.

This clonotype was counted between two and nine times. The rearrangement joins TRBV11-2 to TRBJ1-2; D is unclear. From germline, CDR1 is SGHAT and CDR2 FQNNGV. The germline V and J ends were trimmed by 1 base and 4 bases, with 10 bases remaining between them. This CDR3 contains 14 residues. The CDR3 loop reads CASSLVESTYGYTF. Written as DNA, the CDR3 is TGTGCCAGCAGCTTAGTCGAGTCCACCTATGGCTACACCTTC.

The chain employs TRBV24-1 and TRBJ2-1; 11 positions agree with TRBD2. The junction had 5 bases not matched to a gene; V was cut back by 3 bases and J by 8 bases. Looked up from germline, CDR1 is KGHDR and CDR2 is SFDVKD. The CDR3 is 15 residues long. This chain's CDR3 is CATSDQLAGEDEQFF. The CDR3 DNA reads as TGTGCCACCAGTGATCAACTAGCGGGAGAGGATGAGCAGTTCTTC.

This clonotype was recorded a few times. The gene calls are TRBV7-9 and TRBJ2-1, with 8 positions matching TRBD2. V shed 3 bases and J 7 bases; nucleotides not matched to a gene: 5. The CDR3 covers 14 residues. The germline CDR1 and CDR2 sequences are SEHNR and FQNEAQ (reference sequence). The CDR3 sequence is CASSFRLATNEQFF. In nucleotides, the CDR3 is TGTGCCAGCAGCTTCAGACTAGCGACTAATGAGCAGTTCTTC.

This clonotype was picked up a small number of times. The chain employs TRBV10-2 and TRBJ1-1; no reliable D call. The CDR3 is made up of 11 amino acids. Germline V gives CDR1 WSHSY, CDR2 SAAADI. Trimming removed 3 bases from V and 10 bases from J, with 9 bases in between. The chain's CDR3 is CASSEIGGAFF. DNA for the CDR3: TGCGCCAGCAGTGAAATCGGAGGAGCTTTCTTT.

The chain carries TRBV13 and TRBJ1-3; no reliable D call. This CDR3 contains 13 residues. The V end lost 11 bases, the J end lost 0 bases, and 11 bases lay between the germline ends. Germline V CDR1 and CDR2: PRHDT, FYEKMQ (reference sequence). DNA of the CDR3: TGTGCCCTGGCCAGAAACTCTGGAAACACCATATATTTT. Translation: CALARNSGNTIYF.

This clonotype has a handful of counts. The CDR3 sequence is CASSQVGTKSTDTQYF. The CDR3 nucleotides read TGTGCCAGCAGCCAAGTAGGGACTAAAAGCACAGATACGCAGTATTTT. The V call is TRBV3-1, the J call TRBJ2-3; 7 bases agree with TRBD2. V shed 1 base, J shed 0 bases, and the junction held 4 bases outside the gene matches. Germline loops: CDR1 LGHDT, CDR2 YNNKEL (reference sequence). The CDR3 length is 16 residues.

J is TRBJ2-1 and V is TRBV10-2; 10 bases fit TRBD2. Germline V gene sequence: CDR1 WSHSY, CDR2 SAAADI. The length of the CDR3 is 15 residues. V was clipped by 3 bases and J by 8 bases; unmatched bases: 7. The CDR3 region has the DNA TGCGCCAGCAGTGACGTAAGCGGGGGGGTCGATGAGCAGTTCTTC. Amino acid sequence: CASSDVSGGVDEQFF.

This clonotype was counted at least ten times. J is TRBJ2-1 and V is TRBV2; D possibly corresponds to TRBD2 (5 bases). Trimming pared 9 bases from V and 4 bases from J, leaving 19 bases between. Germline V gene data show CDR1 as SNHLY and CDR2 as FYNNEI. This CDR3 contains 15 residues. The CDR3 bases are TGTGCCAGAACACTCCGAGATCGGGGATACAATGAGCAGTTCTTC. This sequence encodes CARTLRDRGYNEQFF.

The V and J genes are TRBV29-1 and TRBJ1-1; a weak D match, TRBD1 (6 bases). CDR3 length: 13 residues. CDR1 is SQVTM, CDR2 ANQGSEA, per germline. V was shortened by 4 bases and J by 1 base, with 10 bases between the two germline ends. CDR3 DNA: TGCAGCGTTGCTGGACAGACGAACACTGAAGCTTTCTTT. This gives the protein CSVAGQTNTEAFF. The variable domain in full, with the rest retrieved from reference TRBV29-1 and TRBJ1-1, is SAVISQKPSRDICQRGTSLTIQCQVDSQVTMMFWYRQQPGQSLTLIATANQGSEATYESGFVIDKFPISRPNLTFSTLTVSNMSPEDSSIYLCSVAGQTNTEAFFGQGTRLTVV.

This clonotype was seen more than once but under ten times. V gene TRBV11-2 combines with J gene TRBJ2-6; unclear D gene. Germline loops: CDR1 SGHAT, CDR2 FQNNGV. The CDR3 is 17 amino acids. The V end was cut by 0 bases, the J end by 0 bases, with 9 bases between. The chain's CDR3 is CASSLDPPSSGANVLTF. In DNA form, the CDR3 reads TGTGCCAGCAGCTTAGACCCCCCGAGCTCTGGGGCCAACGTCCTGACTTTC.

This clonotype has at least ten counts. The chain has TRBV20-1 and TRBJ2-7; 11 nucleotides line up with TRBD2. CDR1 is DFQATT, CDR2 SNEGSKA, per germline (reference sequence). This CDR3 spans 16 amino acids. Germline trimming cut 1 base from V and 4 bases from J; bases unmatched to any gene: 9. CDR3 sequence reads: CSARAALAGALYEQYF. For the CDR3, the DNA is TGCAGTGCTAGAGCCGCACTAGCGGGAGCGTTATACGAGCAGTACTTC.

The chain carries TRBV25-1 and TRBJ2-7, with D unresolved. Germline values: CDR1 MGHDK, CDR2 SYGVNS. With 6 bases removed from V and 2 bases from J, the gap between germline ends came to 14 bases. The CDR3 loop spans 14 amino acids. CDR3: CASSLGHSPYEQYF. Written as DNA, the CDR3 is TGTGCCAGCAGCTTGGGTCACTCGCCCTACGAGCAGTACTTC.

CDR3: CASSLTPGRETQYF. The CDR3 DNA sequence: TGTGCCAGCTCGCTCACCCCAGGTCGCGAGACCCAGTACTTC. V usage is TRBV18 and J usage is TRBJ2-5, with D unclear. The CDR3 runs to 14 residues. V was shortened by 6 bases and J by 5 bases, with 16 bases between the two germline ends. CDR1 is KGHSH and CDR2 is LQKENI in the germline V gene.

This chain uses TRBV7-2 with TRBJ2-5, with D tentatively TRBD1 (6 bases). Germline-derived CDR1 and CDR2 are SGHTA and FQGNSA. This CDR3 spans 13 amino acids. V was shortened by 6 bases and J by 3 bases, with 11 bases between the two germline ends. In nucleotides, the CDR3 is TGTGCCAGCAGTTTTAAGGGGGAAGAGACCCAGTACTTC. Encoded protein: CASSFKGEETQYF.

Notes on this clonotype: Given a much more abundant clone one base away, this may be a read error. The V gene is TRBV5-5, the J gene TRBJ2-1; 10 nucleotides agree with TRBD2. Trimming cost V 4 bases and J 8 bases; bases outside gene matches: 3. The germline gives CDR1 SGHKS, CDR2 YYEKEE (reference sequence). The CDR3 runs to 13 residues. The CDR3 sequence: CASSPGTSDEQFF. In nucleotides, the CDR3 is TGTGCCAGCAGCCCAGGGACTAGCGATGAGCAGTTCTTC.

This clonotype has only a few counts. V is TRBV12-3 or TRBV12-4 and J is TRBJ2-1, with D perhaps TRBD1 (5 bases). The CDR3 extends over 12 amino acids. Trimming removed 8 bases at V and 7 bases at J, with 12 bases between. CDR3 residues: CASGAVLNEQFF. The CDR3 nucleotides are TGTGCCAGCGGGGCAGTCCTAAATGAGCAGTTCTTC.

This chain connects TRBV2 to TRBJ2-1; the D call may be TRBD1 or TRBD2 (6 bases each). Germline V gene data show CDR1 as SNHLY and CDR2 as FYNNEI. Trimming cost V 4 bases and J 6 bases, with 25 bases left between them. The CDR3 runs 18 residues. CDR3 nucleotides: TGTGCCAGCAGTGGGGGGCGGGGATCCCCACCTTTGTCCAATGAGCAGTTCTTC. Its protein is CASSGGRGSPPLSNEQFF.

A few counts support this clonotype. This rearrangement joins TRBV6-2 or TRBV6-3 to TRBJ2-7; 9 bases are a match to TRBD2. The CDR3 runs 14 residues. From germline, CDR1 is MNHEY and CDR2 SVGEGT. V shed 6 bases, J shed 1 base, and the junction held 4 bases outside the gene matches. The CDR3 spells CASRLAGKSYEQYF. CDR3 in DNA: TGTGCCAGCAGGCTAGCGGGAAAGTCCTACGAGCAGTACTTC.

This chain uses TRBV29-1 with TRBJ2-7; the D gene could be TRBD1 or TRBD2 (5 bases each). The CDR3 is 15 residues long. Trimming removed 7 bases from V and 0 bases from J, with 19 bases in between. CDR1 and CDR2 (germline): SQVTM, ANQGSEA. The CDR3 DNA follows: TGCAGCGCACCCGGGACGGCGGAGAACTCCTACGAGCAGTACTTC. This translates into CSAPGTAENSYEQYF.

The sample holds a few counts of this clonotype. The chain couples TRBV20-1 to TRBJ2-7, with D possibly called TRBD1 or TRBD2 (7 bases each). The germline V gene encodes CDR1 DFQATT and CDR2 SNEGSKA (reference sequence). Trimming left V 5 bases short and J 4 bases short, with 21 bases between. The CDR3 is made up of 15 amino acids. The CDR3 DNA sequence: TGCAGTGCTCCCGCCCTCGGCCAGGGGGGGTACGAGCAGTACTTC. This translates into CSAPALGQGGYEQYF.

This clonotype appeared many times. The CDR3 is CASSRDRVPTSTDTQYF. The DNA of the CDR3 is TGTGCCAGCAGCCGCGACAGAGTACCGACTAGCACAGATACGCAGTATTTT. The rearrangement links TRBV6-1 to TRBJ2-3, with a weak D call TRBD1 (5 bases). Deletions cut 6 bases from V and 0 bases from J, with 19 bases between. This CDR3 is 17 amino acids long. Looked up from germline, CDR1 is MNHNS and CDR2 is SASEGT.

The chain is built from TRBV25-1 and TRBJ2-1; D remains ambiguous. Germline V CDR1 and CDR2: MGHDK, SYGVNS. This CDR3 spans 14 amino acids. With 4 bases removed from V and 7 bases from J, the gap between germline ends came to 14 bases. The CDR3 sequence: CASSAPRGWNEQFF. The CDR3, as DNA: TGTGCCAGCAGTGCCCCGAGAGGCTGGAATGAGCAGTTCTTC. Looking up the rest from reference TRBV25-1 and TRBJ2-1 gives the full variable domain: EADIYQTPRYLVIGTGKKITLECSQTMGHDKMYWYQQDPGMELHLIHYSYGVNSTEKGDLSSESTVSRIRTEHFPLTLESARPSHTSQYLCASSAPRGWNEQFFGPGTRLTVL.

The chain links TRBV7-9 to TRBJ2-1; D is unresolved. The germline V gene has CDR1 SEHNR and CDR2 FQNEAQ (reference sequence). The germline V and J ends were trimmed by 2 bases and 5 bases, with 19 bases remaining between them. CDR3 size: 17 residues. CDR3 region: CASSLWSGSAADNEQFF. CDR3 bases: TGTGCCAGCAGCTTATGGTCCGGGTCGGCAGCCGACAATGAGCAGTTCTTC.

This clonotype came up a few times. V and J are TRBV5-1 and TRBJ2-1; 8 positions agree with TRBD2. Germline V gene sequence: CDR1 SGHRS, CDR2 YFSETQ. The CDR3 is 15 amino acids. V was clipped by 4 bases and J by 2 bases; unmatched bases: 5. CDR3 coding DNA: TGCGCCAGCAGCCGGACTAGCTTCCCCTACAATGAGCAGTTCTTC. The encoded protein is CASSRTSFPYNEQFF. Filled out from reference TRBV5-1 and TRBJ2-1, the complete variable domain reads KAGVTQTPRYLIKTRGQQVTLSCSPISGHRSVSWYQQTPGQGLQFLFEYFSETQRNKGNFPGRFSGRQFSNSRSEMNVSTLELGDSALYLCASSRTSFPYNEQFFGPGTRLTVL.

This clonotype was counted at least ten times. The chain links TRBV6-2 or TRBV6-3 to TRBJ1-1; D unresolved. Between the trimmed V and J ends, which lost 6 bases and 1 base, there was a span of 9 bases. The CDR3 contains 13 residues. Germline V gene sequence: CDR1 MNHEY, CDR2 SVGEGT. The CDR3 region has the DNA TGTGCCAGCAGCCGTCCACCGAACACTGAAGCTTTCTTT. This gives the protein CASSRPPNTEAFF.

V is TRBV6-1 and J is TRBJ2-5, with D unresolved. Trimming left V 2 bases short and J 5 bases short, with 6 bases between. The CDR3 runs to 12 residues. CDR1 and CDR2 (germline): MNHNS, SASEGT. Written as DNA, the CDR3 is TGTGCCAGCAGTGAACTAATGGAGACCCAGTACTTC. It translates to CASSELMETQYF.

This clonotype was detected a few times. The chain is built from TRBV10-3 and TRBJ2-7, with TRBD1 as a possible D gene (7 bases). In germline, CDR1 is ENHRY, CDR2 SYGVKD. This CDR3 spans 12 amino acids. Trimming removed 5 bases from V and 6 bases from J, with 11 bases in between. The chain's CDR3 is CAISTQGGEQYF. The CDR3 DNA is TGTGCCATCAGTACTCAGGGGGGCGAGCAGTACTTC.